This TCR beta chain was captured in a study of T cell repertoires in cytomegalovirus infection. TCRdb recomputed calls from the reads with MiXCR, one row per CDR3 protein. This repertoire shows under 800,000 distinct CDR3 sequences, 20% to 30% found once; its top ten account for roughly 8%. This CDR3 region has 15 residues. V lost 0 bases, J lost 3 bases, and 14 bases lay in between. CDR1 DFQATT and CDR2 SNEGSKA come from the germline V gene (reference sequence). The chain couples TRBV20-1 to TRBJ1-1; D is uncertain. The sequenced sample consisted of CD8+ T cells from PBMCs. The source of this sequence is a human donor in good health (CMV status not recorded). Some clones in this sample may be carry-over from other donors' samples. The CDR3 reads CSARDLARTYTEAFF. The CDR3 DNA reads as TGCAGTGCTAGAGATTTGGCCAGGACCTACACTGAAGCTTTCTTT.